This record concerns one TCR beta chain sequence. The target antigen is unknown. The sample comes from a study of cytomegalovirus exposure and HLA in healthy donors. Study context: Clustering assigned approximately 78% of the roughly 420 genotyped donors to the Caucasian-associated ancestry cluster. Study observations and caveats: Later on, analysis showed that most CMV-associated TCR beta chains appeared to be HLA-restricted.

The donors comprised healthy bone marrow donors. Germline lookup yields CDR1 LGHNA and CDR2 YSLEER. The CDR3 has 15 amino acids. With 0 bases removed from V and 1 base from J, the gap between germline ends came to 9 bases. 13 Jbeta primers and 60 Vbeta primers were used for the PCR. TCRdb's copy holds only in-frame clones and misses some; the assay was immunoSEQ multiplex PCR. Here the sample spans 150,000 to 200,000 clones, more than 60% being singletons. This chain links TRBV4-3 with TRBJ2-5; the D gene is possibly TRBD2 (5 bases). The sample consisted of PBMCs. The clonotype comes from a human donor in good health. The CDR3 loop is CASSQELVSQETQYF. Written as DNA, the CDR3 is TGCGCCAGCAGCCAAGAACTAGTTAGCCAAGAGACCCAGTACTTC.